The 20 T cell receptor beta chains listed next were all sequenced from one sample in a study of cytomegalovirus exposure and HLA in healthy donors. Primers for the PCR totalled 60 Vbeta and 13 Jbeta. Method: immunoSEQ multiplex PCR; TCRdb's copy keeps in-frame clones and lacks some. The data include some 76,000 clones; the top ten clones carry roughly 2.3%. The sample was PBMCs. These receptors came from a female donor in good health and CMV-seropositive.

The V and J genes are TRBV6-6 and TRBJ2-7; D remains unclear. CDR3 length: 14 amino acids. The V and J ends lost 6 bases and 2 bases respectively, with 14 bases between them. Germline V CDR1 and CDR2: MNHNY, SVGAGI (reference sequence). The CDR3 nucleotides are TGTGCCAGCAGCGACTCCGGGTCCGCCTACGAGCAGTACTTC. Its translation: CASSDSGSAYEQYF.

V usage is TRBV6-5 and J usage is TRBJ2-7; the match to TRBD1 covers 8 bases. Losses at the gene ends were 6 bases for V and 12 bases for J; bases not matched to a gene: 10. CDR3 size: 12 residues. Germline loops: CDR1 MNHEY, CDR2 SVGAGI. The DNA of the CDR3 is TGTGCCAGCAGCCAGGGGGCTCTCGTTCTGTACTTC. This encodes CASSQGALVLYF.

J is TRBJ2-2 and V is TRBV7-3, with 9 positions matching TRBD2. The CDR3 has 15 residues. Trimming at V came to 6 bases and at J to 3 bases, leaving 5 bases not matched to a gene. CDR1 is SGHTA and CDR2 is FQGTGA in the germline V gene. Here the CDR3 DNA reads TGTGCCAGCAGTCGGGGACTAGCCCACACCGGGGAGCTGTTTTTT. Translated: CASSRGLAHTGELFF.

This chain joins TRBV5-1 and TRBJ2-1; TRBD1 agrees at 9 bases. V shed 6 bases and J 5 bases; nucleotides not matched to a gene: 12. There are 16 residues in the CDR3. The germline V gene encodes CDR1 SGHRS and CDR2 YFSETQ. The CDR3, as DNA: TGCGCCAGCACCGCGACCGGGACAGGGATTAACAATGAGCAGTTCTTC. Encoded protein: CASTATGTGINNEQFF.

The J gene is TRBJ1-3, the V gene TRBV13; perhaps TRBD1 as D (5 bases). V was clipped by 2 bases and J by 4 bases, with 9 bases between them. The CDR3 consists of 14 residues. The germline V gene has CDR1 PRHDT and CDR2 FYEKMQ (reference sequence). The CDR3 loop is CASSLRPGGNTIYF. DNA of the CDR3: TGTGCCAGCAGCTTACGTCCAGGGGGAAACACCATATATTTT.

J is TRBJ2-5 and V is TRBV7-2, with 7 bases aligning to TRBD1. Trimming removed 5 bases from V and 4 bases from J; junction bases left unmatched: 10. CDR1 and CDR2 from the germline V gene are SGHTA and FQGNSA. The CDR3 has 15 residues. CDR3 DNA: TGTGCCAGCAGCCCCCAGGGGGTGGGCCCAGAGACCCAGTACTTC. Its translation is CASSPQGVGPETQYF.

V gene TRBV5-1 combines with J gene TRBJ2-5; D unresolved. V was pared by 3 bases and J by 3 bases, with 6 bases between. This CDR3 contains 12 residues. Germline lookup yields CDR1 SGHRS and CDR2 YFSETQ. The CDR3 reads CASSSYKETQYF. CDR3 bases: TGCGCCAGCAGCTCGTACAAAGAGACCCAGTACTTC. The entire variable domain, with the rest obtained from reference TRBV5-1 and TRBJ2-5, is as follows: KAGVTQTPRYLIKTRGQQVTLSCSPISGHRSVSWYQQTPGQGLQFLFEYFSETQRNKGNFPGRFSGRQFSNSRSEMNVSTLELGDSALYLCASSSYKETQYFGPGTRLLVL.

J is TRBJ2-7 and V is TRBV28; D call uncertain. Deletions cut 2 bases from V and 2 bases from J, with 10 bases between. The length of the CDR3 is 14 residues. Germline V CDR1 and CDR2: MDHEN, SYDVKM. The DNA for the CDR3 is TGTGCCAGCAGTTTAGAACAGTTCGCCTACGAGCAGTACTTC. This codes for CASSLEQFAYEQYF. The whole variable domain, remainder taken from reference TRBV28 and TRBJ2-7, is DVKVTQSSRYLVKRTGEKVFLECVQDMDHENMFWYRQDPGLGLRLIYFSYDVKMKEKGDIPEGYSVSREKKERFSLILESASTNQTSMYLCASSLEQFAYEQYFGPGTRLTVT.

V gene TRBV29-1 combines with J gene TRBJ2-5; 10 bases align to TRBD1. The ends lost 6 bases at V and 7 bases at J; junction bases unmatched: 8. The length of the CDR3 is 13 residues. Germline CDR1 is SQVTM and CDR2 is ANQGSEA. As DNA, the CDR3 is TGCAGCGTAACCGGGACAGGGGTTTTGACCCAGTACTTC. This encodes CSVTGTGVLTQYF.

CDR3 in DNA: TGTGCCAGCAGGCGATCCGGGACAGGCGCCTACGAGCAGTACTTC. Translated, it gives CASRRSGTGAYEQYF. The rearrangement joins TRBV6-5 to TRBJ2-7; the match to TRBD1 covers 8 bases. Germline CDR1 MNHEY, CDR2 SVGAGI. This CDR3 comprises 15 residues. V lost 6 bases to trimming and J lost 2 bases; unmatched junction nucleotides: 9.

This chain uses TRBV11-2 with TRBJ2-7; 11 bases are shared with TRBD1. V dropped 1 base and J dropped 2; count of bases not matched to a gene: 1. The germline CDR1 and CDR2 sequences are SGHAT and FQNNGV. The CDR3 runs 15 residues. The CDR3 region is CASSLGTGGPYEQYF. Here the CDR3 DNA reads TGTGCCAGCAGCTTAGGGACAGGGGGCCCCTACGAGCAGTACTTC.

This chain connects TRBV7-9 to TRBJ1-1; D is unclear. Trimming removed 5 bases from V and 5 bases from J, with 12 bases in between. Germline V gene data show CDR1 as SEHNR and CDR2 as FQNEAQ (reference sequence). The CDR3 consists of 13 residues. CDR3 residues: CASSRTADTEAFF. CDR3 DNA sequence: TGTGCCAGCAGCCGAACCGCGGATACTGAAGCTTTCTTT.

This rearrangement joins TRBV28 to TRBJ1-3; a weak D match, TRBD1 (5 bases). The CDR3 is 14 amino acids. Between the trimmed V and J ends, which lost 7 bases and 4 bases, there was a span of 14 bases. The germline V gene encodes CDR1 MDHEN and CDR2 SYDVKM. The CDR3: CASKLRGGGNTIYF. CDR3 nucleotides: TGTGCCAGCAAACTAAGGGGAGGGGGAAACACCATATATTTT.

The V gene is TRBV6-1, the J gene TRBJ1-1; 7 bases fit TRBD1. The CDR3 spans 14 residues. Germline CDR1 MNHNS, CDR2 SASEGT. The V gene end was trimmed by 8 bases and the J gene end by 1 base; junction bases not matched to a gene: 7. The CDR3 region has the DNA TGTGCCAGCCCTCGACAGGGACCGAACACTGAAGCTTTCTTT. Amino acid sequence: CASPRQGPNTEAFF.

The J gene is TRBJ2-7, the V gene TRBV13; TRBD1 aligns across 7 bases. The V segment lost 5 bases and the J segment 4 bases; nucleotides outside the gene matches: 8. This CDR3 is built from 14 residues. Looked up from germline, CDR1 is PRHDT and CDR2 is FYEKMQ (reference sequence). CDR3 protein: CASSPPGTDYEQYF. CDR3 nucleotide sequence: TGTGCCAGCAGCCCCCCCGGGACAGATTACGAGCAGTACTTC.

This rearrangement joins TRBV25-1 to TRBJ1-1; D gene unclear. Trimming removed 6 bases at V and 2 bases at J, with 4 bases between. This CDR3 comprises 11 residues. The germline V gene has CDR1 MGHDK and CDR2 SYGVNS. CDR3 in amino acids: CASRRNTEAFF. In nucleotides, the CDR3 is TGTGCCAGCAGGCGTAACACTGAAGCTTTCTTT.

Regarding this clone: Mismatch with germline at one junction end may stem from a read error. V usage is TRBV19 and J usage is TRBJ1-1; D is perhaps TRBD1 (5 bases). CDR1 is LNHDA, CDR2 SQIVND, per germline (reference sequence). The CDR3 has 15 residues. The DNA of the CDR3 is TGTGTCAGTAGTAGTTTTCAGGGTACAGCCACTGAAGCTTTCTTT. This sequence encodes CVSSSFQGTATEAFF.

This chain joins TRBV19 and TRBJ2-2; TRBD2 aligns across 7 bases. J was trimmed by 0 bases and V by 7 bases; bases with no gene match: 14. The CDR3 runs 18 residues. Germline CDR1 LNHDA, CDR2 SQIVND (reference sequence). The CDR3 DNA reads as TGTGCCAGTACGTCGAGGGCTAGCGGCTTCGCGAACACCGGGGAGCTGTTTTTT. Residues: CASTSRASGFANTGELFF. Looking up the rest from reference TRBV19 and TRBJ2-2 gives the full variable domain: DGGITQSPKYLFRKEGQNVTLSCEQNLNHDAMYWYRQDPGQGLRLIYYSQIVNDFQKGDIAEGYSVSREKKESFPLTVTSAQKNPTAFYLCASTSRASGFANTGELFFGEGSRLTVL.

This chain joins TRBV7-2 and TRBJ2-2; 7 bases align to TRBD1. This CDR3 has 17 residues. J was trimmed by 1 base and V by 3 bases; bases with no gene match: 8. In germline, CDR1 is SGHTA, CDR2 FQGNSA. As DNA, the CDR3 is TGTGCCAGCAGCTTCCCGGGACAGAACATGAACACCGGGGAGCTGTTTTTT. Encoded protein: CASSFPGQNMNTGELFF.

The chain joins TRBV28 to TRBJ2-7; D is undetermined. The CDR3 runs to 12 residues. Per the germline V gene, CDR1 is MDHEN and CDR2 is SYDVKM. The V end lost 2 bases, the J end lost 4 bases, and 6 bases lay between the germline ends. CDR3 sequence: CASSLTGYEQYF. The CDR3 region has the DNA TGTGCCAGCAGTTTAACGGGTTACGAGCAGTACTTC.